This T cell receptor beta chain appears in the sequencing data of a study of siplizumab effects on memory and regulatory T cells. Trimming took off 6 bases at V and 8 bases at J, with 22 bases between the two ends. This CDR3 region has 15 residues. CDR1 is MGHDK, CDR2 SYGVNS, per germline. Assays covered around 10^5 TCR templates per sample. Using immunoSEQ multiplex PCR, the repertoire was profiled, and TCRdb retains in-frame clones only, with some absent. The data contain roughly 120,000 clones, over 85% of them singletons. Notes on this clone: Its specificity is not known.

Study-wide results and caveats: Naive or memory phenotype assignment was not possible for roughly 80-97% of proliferating CD4+ or CD8+ clones. A major contribution to the alloresponse seemed to be made by naive T cells, which seemed more diverse than memory cells.

This receptor was taken from a human donor in good health. The sample taken for sequencing was CD4+ T cells sorted from blood. The genes are TRBV25-1 and TRBJ1-1, with a weak D call TRBD1 (5 bases). The CDR3 reads CASRLLGGAREEAFF. In nucleotides, the CDR3 is TGTGCCAGCAGGCTTCTAGGAGGGGCCAGAGAGGAAGCTTTCTTT. Complete variable domain (other parts from reference TRBV25-1 and TRBJ1-1): EADIYQTPRYLVIGTGKKITLECSQTMGHDKMYWYQQDPGMELHLIHYSYGVNSTEKGDLSSESTVSRIRTEHFPLTLESARPSHTSQYLCASRLLGGAREEAFFGQGTRLTVV.